The 10 T cell receptor beta chains given below trace back to one sample, sequenced in a study of low-dose radiotherapy and immunotherapy resistance in tumors. Described time point: after trial treatment. Treatment described: LDRT plus nivolumab, ipilimumab, low-dose cyclophosphamide and aspirin (RACIN trial). cDNA synthesis used a TRAV/TRBV-specific primer set for both chains. The authors ran 20 PCR cycles to amplify TCRs with a constant-region primer and V-primer adapter. TCRdb processed the reads anew with MiXCR; each CDR3 protein has one entry. The data hold fewer than 110,000 distinct CDR3 sequences, with roughly 20% observed a single time. The sequenced sample was PBMCs, obtained after low-dose radiotherapy plus immunotherapy. These receptors came from a male donor with prostate cancer.

Of note for this clonotype: This likely reflects a read error, since a far larger clone is one base away. This chain connects TRBV20-1 to TRBJ2-7; 10 bases align to TRBD2. Germline V gene sequence: CDR1 DFQATT, CDR2 SNEGSKA (reference sequence). V lost 6 bases to trimming and J lost 7 bases; unmatched junction nucleotides: 15. This CDR3 is built from 15 residues. The CDR3 region has the DNA TGCAGTGCCCAAGAAAGCGGGGGGGGCCACAATGAGCAGTACTTC. Encoded protein: CSAQESGGGHNEQYF.

This clonotype was seen many times. The chain employs TRBV15 and TRBJ2-7, with unresolved D. The CDR3 consists of 14 residues. Germline lookup yields CDR1 LNHNV and CDR2 YYDKDF (reference sequence). Trimming removed 3 bases at V and 0 bases at J, with 9 bases between. The CDR3 is CATSSYSYSYEQYF. CDR3 nucleotide sequence: TGTGCCACCAGCAGCTACAGCTACTCCTACGAGCAGTACTTC. Using reference TRBV15 and TRBJ2-7 for the parts outside the CDR3, the full variable domain is DAMVIQNPRYQVTQFGKPVTLSCSQTLNHNVMYWYQQKSSQAPKLLFHYYDKDFNNEADTPDNFQSRRPNTSFCFLDIRSPGLGDTAMYLCATSSYSYSYEQYFGPGTRLTVT.

This clonotype came up many times. The V call is TRBV29-1, the J call TRBJ1-2; perhaps TRBD1 as D (5 bases). V was cut by 4 bases and J by 4 bases, with 13 bases left in between. Germline V CDR1 and CDR2: SQVTM, ANQGSEA. This CDR3 region has 13 residues. For the CDR3, the DNA is TGCAGCGTTGGGGGGAGCATCCTCTATGGCTACACCTTC. This translates into CSVGGSILYGYTF. The full variable domain, rest sourced from reference TRBV29-1 and TRBJ1-2, is SAVISQKPSRDICQRGTSLTIQCQVDSQVTMMFWYRQQPGQSLTLIATANQGSEATYESGFVIDKFPISRPNLTFSTLTVSNMSPEDSSIYLCSVGGSILYGYTFGSGTRLTVV.

This clonotype was picked up many times. The CDR3, as DNA: TGTGCCAGCAGTTACCGCTCCTACAATGAGCAGTTCTTC. The encoded protein is CASSYRSYNEQFF. The chain uses TRBV6-6 and TRBJ2-1; D is undetermined. The CDR3 consists of 13 residues. V was shortened by 2 bases and J by 0 bases, with 2 bases between the two germline ends. Germline-derived CDR1 and CDR2 are MNHNY and SVGAGI (reference sequence).

This clonotype occurred many times. V usage is TRBV3-1 and J usage is TRBJ2-7; no reliable D call. CDR1 LGHDT and CDR2 YNNKEL come from the germline V gene (reference sequence). This CDR3 comprises 15 residues. Between the trimmed V and J ends, which lost 1 base and 3 bases, there was a span of 13 bases. CDR3 sequence: CASSQGTGRNYEQYF. DNA for the CDR3: TGTGCCAGCAGCCAAGGAACCGGACGTAACTACGAGCAGTACTTC.

Remarks on this clonotype: A much larger clone lies one base from this, so it may be a read error. The rearrangement links TRBV7-6 to TRBJ2-7; a possible D gene is TRBD2 (5 bases). Per the germline V gene, CDR1 is SGHVS and CDR2 is FNYEAQ. The CDR3 extends over 14 amino acids. The CDR3 nucleotides read TGTGCCAGCAGCCCCCCGGGATTCACCTACGGGCAGTACTTC. Translating gives CASSPPGFTYGQYF.

The V call is TRBV25-1, the J call TRBJ2-2; D is undetermined. The CDR3 consists of 14 residues. CDR1 MGHDK and CDR2 SYGVNS come from the germline V gene. V shed 4 bases and J shed 2 bases, with 8 bases lying between them. The CDR3 nucleotides are TGTGCCAGCAGTGGGCAGCTAAACACCGGGGAGCTGTTTTTT. Translating it yields CASSGQLNTGELFF.

As regards this clonotype: One junction end does not reproduce the germline sequence, and a read error may be involved. DNA for the CDR3: TGCGCCAGCAGCCAAGTATCCGACAGATACTATGGCCACACCTTC. It codes for CASSQVSDRYYGHTF. This chain uses TRBV4-1 with TRBJ1-2; D perhaps matches TRBD1 (5 bases). The CDR3 is 15 residues long. Per the germline V gene, CDR1 is MGHRA and CDR2 is YSYEKL.

This clonotype was recorded a few times. The chain uses TRBV27 and TRBJ2-2, with TRBD1 matching over 9 bases. CDR1 and CDR2 (germline): MNHEY, SMNVEV (reference sequence). The J segment lost 2 bases and the V segment lost 4 bases, leaving 2 bases of the junction unmatched. The CDR3 extends over 15 amino acids. The CDR3 region has the DNA TGTGCCAGCAGTTGGGGACAGGGAAACACCGGGGAGCTGTTTTTT. Its translation: CASSWGQGNTGELFF.

The chain couples TRBV13 to TRBJ2-3; unclear D gene. The germline gives CDR1 PRHDT, CDR2 FYEKMQ (reference sequence). V was pared by 3 bases and J by 0 bases, with 7 bases between. The CDR3 loop spans 14 amino acids. CDR3 residues: CASSFGQSTDTQYF. In nucleotides, the CDR3 is TGTGCCAGCAGCTTTGGGCAGAGCACAGATACGCAGTATTTT.